This is a list of T cell receptor beta chains from one sample in a study of T-cell reconstitution after alpha-beta-depleted transplantation in children. TCRdb re-called the PCR reads with MiXCR, one entry per CDR3 protein. Of around 670,000 distinct CDR3 sequences detected, around 14% appear once; the ten largest clones hold around 0.8%. The material sequenced was PBMCs, taken before TCRalphabeta/CD19-depleted stem cell transplant. The source is a girl aged 2-10 years with congenital amegakaryocytic thrombocytopenia, due to receive a stem cell transplant. Both conserved end residues are part of each CDR3. Size tells how often a clone was seen (once, few, many) or the class of an expanded clone, and some rows leave it out.

>TRBV20-1|few|TRBJ2-7
CSARRRDRAAYEQYF
>TRBV7-9|NA|TRBJ2-5
CASSLVIEETQSF
>TRBV30|NA|TRBJ2-2
CAWSPGGNTGELFF
>TRBV12-3/TRBV12-4|many|TRBJ2-7
CASSLAPGGREQYF
>TRBV4-1|NA|TRBJ2-7
CASSQSETYEQYF
>TRBV15|NA|TRBJ2-2
CATSRETRDRYTGELFF
>TRBV20-1|many|TRBJ2-1
CSARGAGLFYEQFF
>TRBV30|NA|TRBJ1-5
CAWSTDRGELRPQHF
>TRBV7-9|few|TRBJ1-2
CASSETGPGYTF
>TRBV5-1|many|TRBJ2-1
CASSRTSSNEQFF
>TRBV10-3|many|TRBJ2-2
CAISSGQGNTGELFF
>TRBV5-6|many|TRBJ2-1
CASSLRWVGIKGNEQFF
>TRBV21-1|few|TRBJ1-6
CASSNGRCGSPLHF
>TRBV20-1|NA|TRBJ2-7
CSARHQVTYEQYF
>TRBV11-2|many|TRBJ2-1
CASSLILARSSYNEQFF
>TRBV21-1|many|TRBJ2-6
CASSPRTEQLSGANVLTF
>TRBV12-3/TRBV12-4|many|TRBJ1-5
CASSLVGSHYQPQHF
>TRBV5-1|NA|TRBJ2-4
CASSLSNSPGAKNIQYF
>TRBV20-1|many|TRBJ1-1
CSASRGQLNTEAFF
>TRBV10-3|many|TRBJ2-7
CAIDEERGPSYEQYF
>TRBV7-6|NA|TRBJ2-1
CASSLQDDEQFF
>TRBV5-1|many|TRBJ2-1
CASSWPGLAGVFEQFF
>TRBV10-3|few|TRBJ2-7
CAISEVIGSGEQYF
>TRBV12-3/TRBV12-4|many|TRBJ2-4
CASSLEGEAKNIQYF
>TRBV29-1|many|TRBJ2-5
CSVAPVGSETQYF
>TRBV7-9|many|TRBJ1-1
CASSLRQGEAFF
>TRBV4-1|NA|TRBJ2-7
CASSQDSDGRTYEQYF
>TRBV20-1|many|TRBJ2-7
CSARDQGRYEQYF
>TRBV5-1|many|TRBJ2-7
CASSFGTSGSYEQYF
>TRBV7-9|NA|TRBJ1-6
CASSFGRGPLHF
>TRBV7-2|many|TRBJ1-6
CASSLELRVYASPLHF
>TRBV11-2|many|TRBJ2-2
CASSSRSSGGPGTGELFF
>TRBV11-2|few|TRBJ2-5
CASSSRLAGETQYF
>TRBV20-1|NA|TRBJ1-1
CSAQGRINTEAFF
>TRBV5-1|many|TRBJ2-3
CASRKDDTQYF
>TRBV20-1|many|TRBJ2-2
CSGRRAGELFF
>TRBV12-3/TRBV12-4|many|TRBJ2-7
CASSSNNLAYEQYF
>TRBV29-1|NA|TRBJ2-1
CSVVGGSYNEQFF
>TRBV6-1|NA|TRBJ2-3
CASKRSPGGDTQYF
>TRBV20-1|few|TRBJ2-1
CSACGGLPGRLTYNEQFF
>TRBV7-2|NA|TRBJ2-1
CASNVGGNEQFF
>TRBV6-1|many|TRBJ2-1
CASQRGRLTYNEQFF
>TRBV29-1|few|TRBJ2-1
CSVVTSGSMSTFF
>TRBV5-1|many|TRBJ2-4
CASSLGDGSLAKNIQYF
>TRBV12-3/TRBV12-4|few|TRBJ2-1
CASSLETSGRIDNEQFF